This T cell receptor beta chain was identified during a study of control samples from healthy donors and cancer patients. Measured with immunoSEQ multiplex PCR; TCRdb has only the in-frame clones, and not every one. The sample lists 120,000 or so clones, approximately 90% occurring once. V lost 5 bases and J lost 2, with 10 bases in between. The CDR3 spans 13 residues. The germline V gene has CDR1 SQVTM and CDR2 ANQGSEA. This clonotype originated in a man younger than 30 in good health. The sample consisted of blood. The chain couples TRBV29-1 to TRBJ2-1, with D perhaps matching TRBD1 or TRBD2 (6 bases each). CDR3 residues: CSVWRGAYNEQFF. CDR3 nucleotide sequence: TGCAGCGTTTGGAGGGGGGCCTACAATGAGCAGTTCTTC.